The next 17 T cell receptor beta chains were all read from a single sample in a study of T cell changes during pregnancy in multiple sclerosis. Method: immunoSEQ multiplex PCR; TCRdb's copy keeps in-frame clones and lacks some. This table has fewer than 55,000 clones, 88% appearing once. The specimen was CD8+ T cells from peripheral blood mononuclear cells, collected after pregnancy. The origin of the receptors is a female donor in good health, enrolled as a control in a pregnancy study.

V gene TRBV4-1 combines with J gene TRBJ1-1, with a weak D call TRBD1 (5 bases). Between the trimmed V and J ends, which lost 1 base and 0 bases, there was a span of 12 bases. The CDR3 spans 16 residues. The germline CDR1 and CDR2 sequences are MGHRA and YSYEKL. In nucleotides, the CDR3 is TGCGCCAGCAGCCAAGGCCCCCGGGGGGTGAACACTGAAGCTTTCTTT. Protein product: CASSQGPRGVNTEAFF.

J is TRBJ2-1 and V is TRBV5-1; no definite D call. V lost 3 bases and J 6 bases, leaving 7 bases between the germline ends. The CDR3 contains 12 residues. The V gene's germline CDR1 is SGHRS and CDR2 YFSETQ. The DNA of the CDR3 is TGCGCCAGCAGCTCTAGAGTCAATGAGCAGTTCTTC. This gives the protein CASSSRVNEQFF.

This clone was counted a few times. CDR3 in amino acids: CASSQASSYNSPLHF. Written as DNA, the CDR3 is TGCGCCAGCAGCCAAGCGAGCTCCTATAATTCACCCCTCCACTTT. This sequence joins TRBV4-3 and TRBJ1-6; D ambiguous. Trimming took off 1 base at V and 0 bases at J, with 4 bases between the two ends. The CDR3 spans 15 residues. Germline-derived CDR1 and CDR2 are LGHNA and YSLEER.

The chain joins TRBV7-3 to TRBJ2-1; 12 bases fit TRBD2. Germline V lookup: CDR1 SGHTA, CDR2 FQGTGA. The CDR3 is made up of 16 amino acids. The J segment lost 6 bases and the V segment lost 5 bases, leaving 8 bases of the junction unmatched. CDR3 region: CASSPWASGGGNEQFF. As DNA, the CDR3 is TGTGCCAGCAGCCCCTGGGCTAGCGGGGGGGGCAATGAGCAGTTCTTC. Full variable domain (rest looked up from reference TRBV7-3 and TRBJ2-1): GAGVSQTPSNKVTEKGKYVELRCDPISGHTALYWYRQSLGQGPEFLIYFQGTGAADDSGLPNDRFFAVRPEGSVSTLKIQRTERGDSAVYLCASSPWASGGGNEQFFGPGTRLTVL.

CDR3 region: CASGRVLNTGELFF. The CDR3 coding sequence is TGTGCCAGCGGCAGGGTCCTAAACACCGGGGAGCTGTTTTTT. The J gene is TRBJ2-2, the V gene TRBV11-2; D is perhaps TRBD1 (5 bases). This CDR3 region has 14 residues. The V end lost 8 bases, the J end lost 2 bases, and 12 bases lay between the germline ends. CDR1 SGHAT and CDR2 FQNNGV come from the germline V gene.

This sequence joins TRBV6-5 and TRBJ1-5; D unresolved. Between the trimmed V and J ends, which lost 2 bases and 6 bases, there was a span of 11 bases. The V gene's germline CDR1 is MNHEY and CDR2 SVGAGI. The CDR3 totals 14 residues. Written as DNA, the CDR3 is TGTGCCAGCAGTTACCGGGGTGAGGGTCAGCCCCAGCATTTT. As protein: CASSYRGEGQPQHF.

V and J are TRBV7-9 and TRBJ2-7, with D maybe TRBD1 (7 bases). The CDR3 is made up of 15 amino acids. Trimming cost V 7 bases and J 3 bases, with 19 bases left between them. CDR1 is SEHNR and CDR2 is FQNEAQ in the germline V gene (reference sequence). CDR3 residues: CASTPEAGGIYEQYF. CDR3 nucleotides: TGTGCCAGCACTCCCGAGGCAGGGGGGATCTACGAGCAGTACTTC.

A note on this clone: This likely traces to a read error, being one base from a far larger clone. Other DNA variants within this sample encode the same CDR3. The chain uses TRBV7-2 and TRBJ1-1, with D perhaps matching TRBD1 (5 bases). The length of the CDR3 is 13 residues. The V end was cut by 5 bases, the J end by 3 bases, with 10 bases between. Looked up from germline, CDR1 is SGHTA and CDR2 is FQGNSA. CDR3 DNA sequence: TGTGCCAGCAGCCCCCCGGGGGACACTGAAGCTTTCTTT. Translation: CASSPPGDTEAFF.

Only one count was recorded for this clone. The chain combines TRBV2 with TRBJ2-3, with D maybe TRBD2 (7 bases). CDR3 length: 15 amino acids. Trimming left V 4 bases short and J 3 bases short, with 14 bases between. The germline CDR1 and CDR2 sequences are SNHLY and FYNNEI. The CDR3 DNA reads as TGTGCCAGCAGTGGAGGGGGGGGGCGGACAGATACGCAGTATTTT. Protein sequence: CASSGGGGRTDTQYF.

Of note for this clone: One end of the junction is discordant with germline, which a read error may explain. This CDR3 is also generated by other DNA sequences in the sample. The chain uses TRBV5-6 and TRBJ1-1; D uncertain. The CDR3 loop spans 13 amino acids. The germline CDR1 and CDR2 sequences are SGHDT and YYEEEE. This CDR3 is CASRNGLRTEAFF. CDR3 in DNA: TGTGCCAGCAGAAACGGCCTGAGGACTGAGGCTTTCTTT.

In this sample, this clone turned up once. The chain couples TRBV15 to TRBJ1-2; D not certain. Trimming shortened V by 5 bases and J by 7 bases, and 20 bases separated the two germline ends. The germline gives CDR1 LNHNV, CDR2 YYDKDF (reference sequence). CDR3 length: 15 residues. The CDR3 DNA sequence: TGTGCCACCAGCTCTAAGAACCCAACCCCATCTGGCTACACCTTC. Translated, it gives CATSSKNPTPSGYTF.

J is TRBJ1-1 and V is TRBV15; 8 positions agree with TRBD1. V gave up 3 bases and J gave up 4 bases; unmatched junction bases: 7. This CDR3 region has 15 residues. Germline V lookup: CDR1 LNHNV, CDR2 YYDKDF (reference sequence). CDR3: CATSRWTGYVTEAFF. The CDR3 bases are TGTGCCACCAGCAGGTGGACAGGGTATGTCACTGAAGCTTTCTTT.

This chain connects TRBV19 to TRBJ2-7; 8 positions match TRBD1. The V and J ends lost 3 bases and 6 bases, in that order; junction bases with no gene match: 4. The CDR3 is 13 amino acids. Germline V lookup: CDR1 LNHDA, CDR2 SQIVND (reference sequence). CDR3 bases: TGTGCCAGTAGTATCCTGCAGGGGGCCGAGCAGTACTTC. This gives the protein CASSILQGAEQYF.

V gene TRBV4-3 combines with J gene TRBJ1-1, with D maybe TRBD1 (6 bases). The V end lost 1 base, the J end lost 8 bases, and 14 bases lay between the germline ends. Germline CDR1 LGHNA, CDR2 YSLEER. The CDR3 spans 14 residues. The CDR3 nucleotides are TGCGCCAGCAGCCAAGGATGGGGGCAGGGGGAAGCTTTCTTT. Translated, it gives CASSQGWGQGEAFF.

The gene calls are TRBV7-2 and TRBJ1-2, with unresolved D. V lost 3 bases, J lost 8 bases, and 10 bases lay in between. Germline CDR1 SGHTA, CDR2 FQGNSA. The CDR3 contains 12 residues. As DNA, the CDR3 is TGTGCCAGCAGCTTGGGGAGGGTGGGCTACACCTTC. This codes for CASSLGRVGYTF.

The chain links TRBV15 to TRBJ2-1; D is perhaps TRBD2 (7 bases). This CDR3 has 14 residues. The ends were cut back, 5 bases at V and 10 bases at J, with 18 bases in the middle. Germline CDR1 and CDR2: LNHNV and YYDKDF (reference sequence). The CDR3 DNA reads TGTGCCACCAGCGAGGAGGGGGGGGCCCGAGAGCAGTTCTTC. Protein: CATSEEGGAREQFF.

The V call is TRBV11-2, the J call TRBJ2-1, with 7 bases matching TRBD2. Unmatched junction bases numbered 1, after V lost 0 bases and J lost 5 bases. Germline V gives CDR1 SGHAT, CDR2 FQNNGV. The CDR3 contains 14 residues. DNA for the CDR3: TGTGCCAGCAGCTTAGACGGGGGGAACAATGAGCAGTTCTTC. It encodes CASSLDGGNNEQFF.